The entry that follows covers one T cell receptor beta chain sequence. This entry is derived from a study of blood T cell repertoires in COVID-19. Method: immunoSEQ multiplex PCR; TCRdb's copy keeps in-frame clones and lacks some. Among 150,000 to 200,000 clones listed, under 90% were seen once. The germline gives CDR1 SNHLY, CDR2 FYNNEI. The V segment lost 4 bases and the J segment 5 bases; nucleotides outside the gene matches: 10. The CDR3 runs to 15 residues. This TCR was recovered from a woman of 80 years or more with acute or convalescent COVID-19. The specimen sequenced was peripheral blood. The genes are TRBV2 and TRBJ2-7; 8 positions agree with TRBD2. CDR3 residues: CASSGRGGIGNEQYF. DNA of the CDR3: TGTGCCAGCAGTGGCCGGGGGGGCATCGGGAACGAGCAGTACTTC.